Listed here are 26 T cell receptor beta chains from one sample, sequenced in a study of T cell repertoires in cytomegalovirus infection (dated by TCRdb to the late 2010s). What this sample's treatment or condition label stands for: in vitro stimulation with specific CMV peptide epitopes to enrich CMV-specific T cells. The antigens of these receptors remain unknown. The sequencer was an Illumina HiSeq 1500. The public reads were quality trimmed at Q25 with fastp and then assembled into clones with MiXCR by TCRdb, keeping productive beta chains. CDR3 protein duplicates are merged, each entry listing the most common genes and DNA. Present in this sample are some 800,000 distinct CDR3 sequences, approximately 32% of which were seen just once. The ten top clones hold approximately 14% of the sample. This specimen was cultured CD8+ T cells from PBMCs, taken from culture after CMV antigen stimulation. The receptor set was obtained from a human donor in good health (CMV status not recorded). Some clones in this sample may be carry-over from other donors' samples.

The chain recombines TRBV6-5 with TRBJ2-2; D uncertain. CDR3 length: 11 amino acids. V was cut by 7 bases and J by 6 bases, with 6 bases left in between. Germline CDR1 MNHEY, CDR2 SVGAGI. CDR3 protein: CASMKSGELFF. The CDR3 DNA follows: TGTGCCAGCATGAAGTCCGGGGAGCTGTTTTTT.

This clonotype was seen repeatedly, ten times or more. V usage is TRBV7-2 and J usage is TRBJ2-1; D is perhaps TRBD1 (6 bases). Germline V gene sequence: CDR1 SGHTA, CDR2 FQGNSA. The CDR3 spans 18 residues. The V gene lost 1 base and the J gene lost 6 bases, with 22 bases spanning the gap. DNA for the CDR3: TGTGCCAGCAGCTTAGGGTCCCGCTGGGACACCCTGGGCAATGAGCAGTTCTTC. It translates to CASSLGSRWDTLGNEQFF.

There are a few counts of this clonotype. The rearrangement uses TRBV7-6 and TRBJ2-7, with 9 bases aligning to TRBD1. CDR3 size: 15 residues. Germline trimming cut 8 bases from V and 6 bases from J; bases unmatched to any gene: 14. Germline values: CDR1 SGHVS, CDR2 FNYEAQ. As DNA, the CDR3 is TGTGCCAGCCTGGGACAGGGCGGTACCCTGGGCGAGCAGTACTTC. Translation: CASLGQGGTLGEQYF.

The V call is TRBV7-9, the J call TRBJ2-1; 7 bases align to TRBD1. The germline V gene has CDR1 SEHNR and CDR2 FQNEAQ (reference sequence). V gave up 4 bases and J gave up 4 bases; unmatched junction bases: 10. The CDR3 totals 16 residues. CDR3 sequence: CASSSTDRALYNEQFF. As DNA, the CDR3 is TGTGCCAGCAGCTCGACCGACAGGGCTCTTTACAATGAGCAGTTCTTC.

This clonotype was detected only a few times. The chain has TRBV24-1 and TRBJ2-2; 8 bases align to TRBD1. The V gene end was trimmed by 4 bases and the J gene end by 2 bases; junction bases not matched to a gene: 2. From germline, CDR1 is KGHDR and CDR2 SFDVKD. The length of the CDR3 is 15 residues. For the CDR3, the DNA is TGTGCCACCAGTGAGGGGACAGGAAACACCGGGGAGCTGTTTTTT. Translating it yields CATSEGTGNTGELFF.

This chain connects TRBV7-3 to TRBJ2-2, with unresolved D. The CDR3 is 14 residues long. CDR1 is SGHTA, CDR2 FQGTGA, per germline. V was clipped by 2 bases and J by 5 bases, with 9 bases between them. CDR3 nucleotides: TGTGCCAGCAGCTTAGATGAGTGGACCGGGGAGCTGTTTTTT. Translating it yields CASSLDEWTGELFF.

This sequence joins TRBV6-1 and TRBJ2-1, with TRBD2 matching 13 bases. In germline, CDR1 is MNHNS, CDR2 SASEGT. The length of the CDR3 is 18 residues. V dropped 0 bases and J dropped 4; count of bases not matched to a gene: 6. The CDR3 spells CASSEAMRLAGGYNEQFF. For the CDR3, the DNA is TGTGCCAGCAGTGAAGCGATGAGACTAGCGGGGGGTTACAATGAGCAGTTCTTC.

The chain links TRBV12-3 or TRBV12-4 to TRBJ2-3; 10 positions match TRBD2. The V gene end was trimmed by 5 bases and the J gene end by 2 bases; junction bases not matched to a gene: 4. The CDR3 covers 15 residues. CDR3: CASSHSGGLTDTQYF. In DNA form, the CDR3 reads TGTGCCAGCAGTCATAGCGGGGGGCTCACAGATACGCAGTATTTT.

This chain uses TRBV19 with TRBJ2-7; 14 bases are shared with TRBD2. The CDR3 is 17 residues long. Germline V gene sequence: CDR1 LNHDA, CDR2 SQIVND (reference sequence). V gave up 4 bases and J gave up 3 bases; unmatched junction bases: 8. The CDR3 loop reads CASSTGTSGGSGYEQYF. The DNA for the CDR3 is TGTGCCAGTAGTACAGGGACTAGCGGGGGCTCGGGCTACGAGCAGTACTTC.

This clonotype was picked up a small number of times. The chain couples TRBV19 to TRBJ1-4; D possibly corresponds to TRBD1 (5 bases). The germline gives CDR1 LNHDA, CDR2 SQIVND (reference sequence). Trimming removed 4 bases from V and 0 bases from J, with 12 bases in between. This CDR3 comprises 16 residues. For the CDR3, the DNA is TGTGCCAGTAGTAAAGCGGACACTTCAACTAATGAAAAACTGTTTTTT. It yields the protein CASSKADTSTNEKLFF.

In regard to this clonotype: Given a much more abundant clone one base away, this may be a read error. The chain carries TRBV12-3 or TRBV12-4 and TRBJ2-3; 8 bases agree with TRBD2. The CDR3 extends over 18 amino acids. In DNA, the CDR3 is TGTGCCAACAGTTCTCTAGCGGGTAACACAAAGAGCACAGATACGCAGTATTTT. Translated: CANSSLAGNTKSTDTQYF.

This clonotype was picked up a small number of times. The genes are TRBV12-3 or TRBV12-4 and TRBJ2-3; TRBD2 matches 10 bases. After removal of 2 bases from V and 11 bases from J, the junction contained 4 bases not matched to a gene. This CDR3 is built from 13 residues. In nucleotides, the CDR3 is TGTGCCAGCAGTTTAACTAGCGGGGTCGAGCAGTATTTT. This gives the protein CASSLTSGVEQYF.

The chain recombines TRBV20-1 with TRBJ2-7; D is tentatively TRBD1 or TRBD2 (6 bases each). Trimming shortened V by 5 bases and J by 1 base, and 15 bases separated the two germline ends. The CDR3 totals 14 residues. Germline V gives CDR1 DFQATT, CDR2 SNEGSKA (reference sequence). The CDR3 coding sequence is TGCAGTGCTGACCTCGGAGGGGGGTCCTACGAGCAGTACGTC. The encoded protein is CSADLGGGSYEQYV.

This clonotype was seen only a few times. V gene TRBV27 combines with J gene TRBJ2-2; D is undetermined. Looked up from germline, CDR1 is MNHEY and CDR2 is SMNVEV (reference sequence). Trimming removed 5 bases at V and 2 bases at J, with 12 bases between. There are 15 residues in the CDR3. CDR3 amino acids: CASSRLPTNTGELFF. CDR3 coding DNA: TGTGCCAGCAGTCGTCTACCCACTAACACCGGGGAGCTGTTTTTT.

This clonotype was seen a handful of times. V usage is TRBV4-3 and J usage is TRBJ2-4; D remains unclear. The CDR3 consists of 14 residues. Germline assignment: CDR1 LGHNA and CDR2 YSLEER. Trimming removed 0 bases at V and 8 bases at J, with 11 bases between. For the CDR3, the DNA is TGCGCCAGCAGCCAAGAGAGGCGTGGGGACATTCAGTACTTC. Residues: CASSQERRGDIQYF.

On this clonotype itself: A single base separates this from a much larger clone, so it may be a read error. The chain couples TRBV7-2 to TRBJ2-2; D gene uncertain. Germline lookup yields CDR1 SGHTA and CDR2 FQGNSA. The CDR3 length is 11 residues. In DNA form, the CDR3 reads TGTGCCAGCGGCTTAAGGGGGGAGCTGTTTTTT. It codes for CASGLRGELFF.

This sequence joins TRBV7-2 and TRBJ2-4; D is unresolved. In germline, CDR1 is SGHTA, CDR2 FQGNSA. Between the trimmed V and J ends, which lost 1 base and 1 base, there was a span of 5 bases. This CDR3 region has 14 residues. The CDR3 DNA follows: TGTGCCAGCAGCTTAGAGGCGGCCAAAAACATTCAGTACTTC. Its protein is CASSLEAAKNIQYF.

The gene calls are TRBV20-1 and TRBJ1-6, with D hard to call. Germline V gene lookup returns CDR1 DFQATT and CDR2 SNEGSKA (reference sequence). This CDR3 is built from 15 residues. V was cut by 2 bases and J by 3 bases, with 11 bases left in between. This CDR3 reads CSARRKAFYNSPLHF. The CDR3 DNA reads as TGCAGTGCTAGAAGAAAAGCCTTCTATAATTCACCCCTCCACTTT.

This clonotype was observed once. The chain uses TRBV2 and TRBJ2-7, with D possibly TRBD2 on 5 matching bases. V gave up 4 bases and J gave up 6 bases, with 13 bases separating them. This CDR3 has 13 amino acids. CDR1 SNHLY and CDR2 FYNNEI come from the germline V gene. The CDR3 sequence is CASSVGGLSEQYF. In nucleotides, the CDR3 is TGTGCCAGCAGTGTAGGCGGACTCTCCGAGCAGTACTTC.

This clonotype was detected ten times or more. The genes are TRBV7-9 and TRBJ1-2; D possibly corresponds to TRBD1 (5 bases). Germline loops: CDR1 SEHNR, CDR2 FQNEAQ (reference sequence). Deletions cut 3 bases from V and 1 base from J, with 12 bases between. CDR3 length: 15 amino acids. The CDR3 DNA sequence: TGTGCCAGCAGCTTGCTCGACGGGGGTAACTATGGCTACACCTTC. Its protein is CASSLLDGGNYGYTF.

The table lists this clonotype with many counts. This sequence joins TRBV12-3 or TRBV12-4 and TRBJ2-4; TRBD2 is a possible D gene (5 bases). The CDR3 runs 16 residues. V shed 0 bases and J shed 7 bases, with 16 bases lying between them. The CDR3 loop reads CASSLAPGDVRNIQYF. CDR3 bases: TGTGCCAGCAGTTTAGCGCCCGGGGATGTTAGGAACATTCAGTACTTC.

The J gene is TRBJ2-5, the V gene TRBV20-1; 11 bases agree with TRBD2. J gave up 4 bases and V 0 bases, and 10 bases lay outside the gene matches. This CDR3 contains 17 residues. The germline gives CDR1 DFQATT, CDR2 SNEGSKA (reference sequence). The CDR3 DNA reads as TGCAGTGCTAGAGATATACTAGCGGGGGCCGGCCCAGAGACCCAGTACTTC. It encodes CSARDILAGAGPETQYF.

This rearrangement joins TRBV20-1 to TRBJ1-3, with 8 bases aligning to TRBD1. With V trimmed by 6 bases and J by 4 bases, 11 bases remained unmatched. Germline values: CDR1 DFQATT, CDR2 SNEGSKA (reference sequence). This CDR3 has 15 amino acids. CDR3 amino acids: CSATDREGSGNTIYF. Written as DNA, the CDR3 is TGCAGTGCAACGGACAGGGAAGGCTCCGGAAACACCATATATTTT.

J is TRBJ2-3 and V is TRBV9; 9 bases are a match to TRBD2. The germline CDR1 and CDR2 sequences are SGDLS and YYNGEE. CDR3 size: 17 residues. Trimming at V came to 4 bases and at J to 1 base, leaving 10 bases not matched to a gene. This chain's CDR3 is CASSSLAGGGGTDTQYF. DNA for the CDR3: TGTGCCAGCAGCTCATTGGCGGGGGGGGGCGGCACAGATACGCAGTATTTT.

This sequence joins TRBV7-2 and TRBJ2-1, with 7 bases aligning to TRBD1. With 1 base clipped from V and 9 bases from J, the junction kept 12 bases outside the gene matches. This CDR3 region has 16 residues. Germline V lookup: CDR1 SGHTA, CDR2 FQGNSA. In DNA form, the CDR3 reads TGTGCCAGCAGCTTAGTTTCAGGGGGACCCGGGGTTGAGCAGTTCTTC. Translating gives CASSLVSGGPGVEQFF. The full variable domain, rest sourced from reference TRBV7-2 and TRBJ2-1, is GAGVSQSPSNKVTEKGKDVELRCDPISGHTALYWYRQSLGQGLEFLIYFQGNSAPDKSGLPSDRFSAERTGGSVSTLTIQRTQQEDSAVYLCASSLVSGGPGVEQFFGPGTRLTVL.

The chain joins TRBV4-1 to TRBJ2-2, with unresolved D. From germline, CDR1 is MGHRA and CDR2 YSYEKL. CDR3 length equals 14 residues. V dropped 0 bases and J dropped 4 bases, with 6 bases sitting between them. CDR3 sequence (DNA): TGCGCCAGCAGCCAAGAAGGAGCCACCGGGGAGCTGTTTTTT. It encodes CASSQEGATGELFF.